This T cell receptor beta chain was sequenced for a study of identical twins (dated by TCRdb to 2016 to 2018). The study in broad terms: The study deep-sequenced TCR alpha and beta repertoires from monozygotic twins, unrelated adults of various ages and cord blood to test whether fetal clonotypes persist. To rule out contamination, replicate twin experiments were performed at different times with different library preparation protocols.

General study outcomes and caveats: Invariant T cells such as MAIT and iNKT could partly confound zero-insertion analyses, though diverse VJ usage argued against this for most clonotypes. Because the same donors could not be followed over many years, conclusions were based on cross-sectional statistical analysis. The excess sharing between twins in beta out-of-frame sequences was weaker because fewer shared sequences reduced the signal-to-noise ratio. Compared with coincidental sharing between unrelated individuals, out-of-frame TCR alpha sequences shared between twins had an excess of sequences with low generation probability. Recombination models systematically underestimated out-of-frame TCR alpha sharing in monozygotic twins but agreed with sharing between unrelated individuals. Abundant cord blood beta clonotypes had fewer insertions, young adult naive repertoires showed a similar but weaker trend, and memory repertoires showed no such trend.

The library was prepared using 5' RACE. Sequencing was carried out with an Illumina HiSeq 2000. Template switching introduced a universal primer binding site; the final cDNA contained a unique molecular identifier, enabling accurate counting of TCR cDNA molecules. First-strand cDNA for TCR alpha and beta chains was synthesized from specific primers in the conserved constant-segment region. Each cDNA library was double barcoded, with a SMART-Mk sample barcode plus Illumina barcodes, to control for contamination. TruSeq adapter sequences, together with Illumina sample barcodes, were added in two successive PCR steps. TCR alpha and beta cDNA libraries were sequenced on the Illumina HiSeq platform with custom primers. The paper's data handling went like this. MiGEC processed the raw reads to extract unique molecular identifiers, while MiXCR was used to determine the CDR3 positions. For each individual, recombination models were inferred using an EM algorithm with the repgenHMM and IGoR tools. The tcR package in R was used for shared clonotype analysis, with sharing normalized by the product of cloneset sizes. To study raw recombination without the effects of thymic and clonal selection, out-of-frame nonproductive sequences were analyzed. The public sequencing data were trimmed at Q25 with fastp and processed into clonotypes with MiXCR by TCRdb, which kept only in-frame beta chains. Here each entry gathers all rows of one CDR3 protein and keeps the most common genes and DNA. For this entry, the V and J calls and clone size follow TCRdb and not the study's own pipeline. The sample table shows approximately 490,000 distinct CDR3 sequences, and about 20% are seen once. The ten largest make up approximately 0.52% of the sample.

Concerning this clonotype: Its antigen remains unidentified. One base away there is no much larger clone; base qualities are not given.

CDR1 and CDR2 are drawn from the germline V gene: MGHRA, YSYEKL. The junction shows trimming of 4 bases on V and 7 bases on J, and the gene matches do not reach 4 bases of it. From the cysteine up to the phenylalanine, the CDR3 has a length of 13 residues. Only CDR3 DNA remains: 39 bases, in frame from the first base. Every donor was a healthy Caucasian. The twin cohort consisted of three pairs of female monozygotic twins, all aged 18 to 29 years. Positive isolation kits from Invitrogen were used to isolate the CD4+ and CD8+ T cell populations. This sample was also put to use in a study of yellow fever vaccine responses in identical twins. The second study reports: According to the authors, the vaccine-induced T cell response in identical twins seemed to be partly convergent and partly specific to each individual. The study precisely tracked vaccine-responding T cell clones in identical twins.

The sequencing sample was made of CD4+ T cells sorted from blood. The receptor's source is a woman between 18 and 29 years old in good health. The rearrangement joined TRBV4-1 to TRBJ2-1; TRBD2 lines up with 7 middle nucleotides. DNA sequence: TGCGCCAGCAGCCTAATTAGCGGGAATGAGCAGTTCTTC. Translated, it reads CASSLISGNEQFF.